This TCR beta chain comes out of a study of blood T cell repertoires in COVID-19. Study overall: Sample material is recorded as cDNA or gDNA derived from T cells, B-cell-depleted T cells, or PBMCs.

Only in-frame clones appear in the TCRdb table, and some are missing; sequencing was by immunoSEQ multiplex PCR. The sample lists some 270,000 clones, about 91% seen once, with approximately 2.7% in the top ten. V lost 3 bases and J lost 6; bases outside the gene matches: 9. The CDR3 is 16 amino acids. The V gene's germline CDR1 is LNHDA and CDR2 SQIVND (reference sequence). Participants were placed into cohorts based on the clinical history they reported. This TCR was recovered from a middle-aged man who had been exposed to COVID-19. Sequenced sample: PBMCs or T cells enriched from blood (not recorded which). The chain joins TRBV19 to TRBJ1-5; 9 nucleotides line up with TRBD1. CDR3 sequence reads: CASSMDGTGLFQPQHF. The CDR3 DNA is TGTGCCAGTAGTATGGATGGGACAGGGTTGTTTCAGCCCCAGCATTTT.